The 5 T cell receptor beta chains listed next were all sequenced from one sample in a study of CD8+ T cells in alopecia areata. Sequencing templates came from extracted RNA that was reverse transcribed into cDNA. TCRdb keeps only in-frame clones here, not all; method: immunoSEQ multiplex PCR. The sample lists roughly 150,000 clones, over 70% occurring once. The material sequenced was CD8+ T cells sorted from blood, taken at week 0. Receptors originate from a human donor with alopecia areata.

This clone appeared a few times. The chain joins TRBV9 to TRBJ2-7; D could derive from TRBD1 or TRBD2 (5 bases each). This CDR3 is built from 14 residues. V lost 0 bases and J lost 2, with 9 bases in between. The germline V gene encodes CDR1 SGDLS and CDR2 YYNGEE. The CDR3 region has the DNA TGTGCCAGCAGCGTAGGGGGGACCCCCTACGAGCAGTACTTC. It yields the protein CASSVGGTPYEQYF.

J is TRBJ1-2 and V is TRBV19; TRBD1 aligns across 7 bases. The germline CDR1 and CDR2 sequences are LNHDA and SQIVND (reference sequence). Trimming cost V 3 bases and J 4 bases; bases outside gene matches: 8. The CDR3 consists of 15 residues. This chain's CDR3 is CASSISAGGVYGYTF. The DNA for the CDR3 is TGTGCCAGTAGTATCAGCGCAGGGGGTGTCTATGGCTACACCTTC.

The chain recombines TRBV30 with TRBJ2-1; D possibly corresponds to TRBD2 (6 bases). The CDR3 extends over 13 amino acids. V lost 3 bases, J lost 1 base, and 7 bases lay in between. CDR1 and CDR2 from the germline V gene are GTSNPN and SVGIG (reference sequence). CDR3 nucleotide sequence: TGTGCCTGGAGGCGGGGATCCTACAATGAGCAGTTCTTC. Its translation: CAWRRGSYNEQFF. Variable domain in full (rest from reference TRBV30 and TRBJ2-1): SQTIHQWPATLVQPVGSPLSLECTVEGTSNPNLYWYRQAAGRGLQLLFYSVGIGQISSEVPQNLSASRPQDRQFILSSKKLLLSDSGFYLCAWRRGSYNEQFFGPGTRLTVL.

The genes are TRBV11-2 and TRBJ2-7; TRBD2 is a possible D gene (6 bases). Deletions cut 4 bases from V and 2 bases from J, with 15 bases between. Per germline, CDR1 SGHAT and CDR2 FQNNGV. There are 15 residues in the CDR3. This CDR3 reads CASSWGDGPTYEQYF. CDR3 bases: TGTGCCAGCAGCTGGGGGGACGGTCCCACCTACGAGCAGTACTTC.

The chain recombines TRBV27 with TRBJ2-7; 9 bases match TRBD1. CDR1 and CDR2 (germline): MNHEY, SMNVEV (reference sequence). The CDR3 extends over 15 amino acids. V was clipped by 5 bases and J by 3 bases; unmatched bases: 8. CDR3 sequence: CASSRGQGIDYEQYF. Here the CDR3 DNA reads TGTGCCAGCAGTAGGGGACAGGGAATCGACTACGAGCAGTACTTC.